This T cell receptor (beta chain) was identified in a study of T-cell memory formation after mild COVID-19. The germline gives CDR1 PRHDT, CDR2 FYEKMQ (reference sequence). CDR3 length: 14 amino acids. V was cut by 0 bases and J by 5 bases, with 8 bases left in between. TCRdb itself ran the 5' RACE reads through MiXCR, one entry per CDR3 protein. Here the sample spans more than 110,000 distinct CDR3 sequences, 11% to 15% being singletons. Findings and caveats of the study: Clones which contracted sat mainly in CM and EM if CD4+, and in EMRA if CD8+.

The table lists this clonotype with a few counts. Its target is not known. This clonotype was obtained from an adult woman who had mild COVID-19 (a few samples of this study predate the infection). Cell type and time point are not known. The sequenced sample consisted of PBMCs or a T cell subset sorted from them (not recorded which). V usage is TRBV13 and J usage is TRBJ2-1; D not resolved. CDR3 region: CASSLGQRDNEQFF. The CDR3, as DNA: TGTGCCAGCAGCTTAGGACAACGGGACAATGAGCAGTTCTTC.